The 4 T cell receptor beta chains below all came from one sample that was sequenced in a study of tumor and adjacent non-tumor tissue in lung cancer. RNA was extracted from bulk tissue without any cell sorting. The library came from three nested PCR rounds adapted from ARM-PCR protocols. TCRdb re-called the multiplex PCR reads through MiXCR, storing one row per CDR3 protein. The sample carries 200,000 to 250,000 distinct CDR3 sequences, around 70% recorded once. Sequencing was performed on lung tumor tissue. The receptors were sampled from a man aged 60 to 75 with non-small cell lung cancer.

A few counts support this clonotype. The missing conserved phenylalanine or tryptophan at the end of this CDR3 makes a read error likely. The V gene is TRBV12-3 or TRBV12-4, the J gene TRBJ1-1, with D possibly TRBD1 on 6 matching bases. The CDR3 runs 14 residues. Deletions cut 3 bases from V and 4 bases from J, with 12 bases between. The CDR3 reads CASSLFQGSTEAFY. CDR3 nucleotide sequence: TGTGCCAGCAGTTTGTTTCAGGGGAGCACTGAAGCTTTCTAT.

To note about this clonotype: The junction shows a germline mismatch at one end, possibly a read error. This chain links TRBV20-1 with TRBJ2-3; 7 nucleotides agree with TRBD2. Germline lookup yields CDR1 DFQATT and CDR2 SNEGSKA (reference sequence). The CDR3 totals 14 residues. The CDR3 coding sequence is TGCAGTGCTAGAGTCGCGGGAGTGGAAGGTACGCAATATTTT. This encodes CSARVAGVEGTQYF.

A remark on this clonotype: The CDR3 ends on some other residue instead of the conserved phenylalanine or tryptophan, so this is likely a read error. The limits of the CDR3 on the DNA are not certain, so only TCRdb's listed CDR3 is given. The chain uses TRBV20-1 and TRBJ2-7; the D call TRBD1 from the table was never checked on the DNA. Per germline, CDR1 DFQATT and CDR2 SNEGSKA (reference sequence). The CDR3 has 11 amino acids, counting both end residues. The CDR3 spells CSASPLHEQNL.

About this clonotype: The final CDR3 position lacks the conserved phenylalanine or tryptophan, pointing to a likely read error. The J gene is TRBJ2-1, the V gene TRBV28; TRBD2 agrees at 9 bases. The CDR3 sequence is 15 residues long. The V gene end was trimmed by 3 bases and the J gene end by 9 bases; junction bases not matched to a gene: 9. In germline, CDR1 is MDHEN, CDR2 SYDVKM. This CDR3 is CASSFHSRGGLEQFL. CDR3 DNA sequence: TGTGCCAGCAGTTTTCACTCGCGGGGGGGCCTTGAGCAGTTCCTC.